This record concerns one TCR beta chain sequence. The antigen is undetermined. Germline and junction disagree at one end, which may indicate a read error. TCRbeta libraries were built with three rounds of nested PCR, modified from ARM-PCR. TCRdb independently ran MiXCR on the multiplex PCR reads; one entry per CDR3 protein. There are more than 60,000 distinct CDR3 sequences in the sample; roughly three quarters occur only once, and 45% lies in the top ten. The data derive from a study of tumor and adjacent non-tumor tissue in lung cancer. Study summary: The patients, 10 or so men and 4 to 6 women, were about 31 to 76 with stage I to III disease. Findings and limits, study-wide: Higher tumor TCR diversity was associated with shorter survival.

No cell sorting was done before RNA was extracted from the tissue. Distant lung tissue was collected more than 3 cm away from the tumor edge. The CDR3 spans 15 residues. The receptor comes from a man in his sixties with non-small cell lung cancer. The sample comprised distant non-tumor lung tissue. The chain recombines TRBV12-3 or TRBV12-4 with TRBJ2-3; possible D gene TRBD1, 5 bases. In DNA, the CDR3 is TGTACCAGCAGTTTTGGGGCCCCAAGCACAGATACACAGTATTTT. Residues: CTSSFGAPSTDTQYF.